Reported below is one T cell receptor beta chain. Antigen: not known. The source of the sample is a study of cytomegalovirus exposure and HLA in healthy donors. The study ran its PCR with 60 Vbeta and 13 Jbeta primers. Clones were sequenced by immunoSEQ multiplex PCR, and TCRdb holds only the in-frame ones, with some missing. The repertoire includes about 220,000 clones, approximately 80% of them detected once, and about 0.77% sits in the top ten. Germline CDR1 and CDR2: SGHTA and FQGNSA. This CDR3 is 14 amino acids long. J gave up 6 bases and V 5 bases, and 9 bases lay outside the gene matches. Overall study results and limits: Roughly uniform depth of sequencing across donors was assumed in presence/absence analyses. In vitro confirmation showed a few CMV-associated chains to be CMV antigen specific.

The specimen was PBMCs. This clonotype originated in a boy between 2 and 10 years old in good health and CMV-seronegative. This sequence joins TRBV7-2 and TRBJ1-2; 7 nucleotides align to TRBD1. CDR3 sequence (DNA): TGTGCCAGCAGCATCGTCCCGGGACAGAATGGCTACACCTTC. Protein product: CASSIVPGQNGYTF.